Presented here are 24 T cell receptor beta chains from one specimen sequenced in a study of shared clonotypes between healthy human individuals. Naive CD8 cells, CD45RO-negative and positively selected for CCR7, excluded terminally differentiated effector memory CD45RA+ cells. TCRdb's copy holds only in-frame clones and misses some; the assay was immunoSEQ multiplex PCR. Of millions of clones in the sample, about 95% were seen once. The sequencing input was naive CD8+ T cells sorted from blood. Every receptor here comes from a man younger than 35 in good health.

V and J are TRBV9 and TRBJ2-7; TRBD2 aligns across 8 bases. The CDR3 length is 14 residues. The germline gives CDR1 SGDLS, CDR2 YYNGEE. After removal of 3 bases from V and 3 bases from J, the junction contained 5 bases not matched to a gene. The CDR3 reads CASSDGTSDYEQYF. The CDR3 DNA sequence: TGTGCCAGCAGCGACGGGACTAGTGACTACGAGCAGTACTTC.

CDR3 residues: CASSLARDLNTEAFF. The CDR3 region has the DNA TGTGCCAGCAGCTTAGCCCGGGACCTGAACACTGAAGCTTTCTTT. V usage is TRBV7-8 and J usage is TRBJ1-1, with TRBD1 as a possible D gene (5 bases). The CDR3 contains 15 residues. CDR1 and CDR2 from the germline V gene are SGHVS and FQNEAQ. Between the trimmed V and J ends, which lost 0 bases and 0 bases, there was a span of 8 bases.

With regard to this clone: The sample holds other DNA sequences that translate to the same CDR3. In DNA form, the CDR3 reads TGCGCCAGCAGCCAACCCAGCACCGGGGAGCTGTTTTTT. This translates into CASSQPSTGELFF. The chain has TRBV4-1 and TRBJ2-2; D is unclear. The germline V and J ends were trimmed by 2 bases and 4 bases, with 5 bases remaining between them. The germline V gene has CDR1 MGHRA and CDR2 YSYEKL. The CDR3 runs 13 residues.

This clone was seen repeatedly, ten times or more. The V gene is TRBV7-9, the J gene TRBJ2-6; no reliable D call. V lost 6 bases to trimming and J lost 3 bases, with 6 bases between them. The CDR3 is made up of 13 amino acids. Germline CDR1 reads SEHNR; CDR2 reads FQNEAQ (reference sequence). CDR3 region: CASRLNGANVLTF. DNA for the CDR3: TGTGCCAGCAGGCTAAATGGGGCCAACGTCCTGACTTTC.

V is TRBV7-2 and J is TRBJ1-1; D is ambiguous. Trimming pared 2 bases from V and 0 bases from J, leaving 4 bases between. Germline V CDR1 and CDR2: SGHTA, FQGNSA. CDR3 length: 13 residues. CDR3 sequence: CASSLRMNTEAFF. CDR3 DNA: TGTGCCAGCAGCTTACGAATGAACACTGAAGCTTTCTTT.

The chain employs TRBV6-5 and TRBJ2-7, with D perhaps assigned TRBD1 or TRBD2 (5 bases each). The germline V gene encodes CDR1 MNHEY and CDR2 SVGAGI. The CDR3 has 14 amino acids. Trimming pared 5 bases from V and 3 bases from J, leaving 14 bases between. The chain's CDR3 is CASSTSGTNYEQYF. In DNA, the CDR3 is TGTGCCAGCAGTACAAGTGGGACCAACTACGAGCAGTACTTC.

Turning to this clone: A far larger clone is a single base away, which makes a read error likely. The chain couples TRBV6-6 to TRBJ2-5; possibly TRBD1 or TRBD2 for D (5 bases each). This CDR3 is built from 13 residues. Trimming left V 4 bases short and J 7 bases short, with 13 bases between. The germline CDR1 and CDR2 sequences are MNHNY and SVGAGI (reference sequence). The CDR3 bases are TGTGCCAGCAGTTCCGCGTTGAGGGGGACCCAGTACTTC. It codes for CASSSALRGTQYF.

V and J are TRBV5-1 and TRBJ2-5; D might be TRBD1 (6 bases). This CDR3 is 15 amino acids long. V was shortened by 2 bases and J by 7 bases, with 18 bases between the two germline ends. The germline CDR1 and CDR2 sequences are SGHRS and YFSETQ. In DNA, the CDR3 is TGCGCCAGCAGCTTCGAGGACAGCAGGGGAGTGACCCAGTACTTC. Translated, it gives CASSFEDSRGVTQYF.

The rearrangement joins TRBV29-1 to TRBJ2-1; the match to TRBD1 covers 7 bases. The CDR3 extends over 11 amino acids. The trim removed 8 bases at V and 5 bases at J, leaving 3 bases unmatched. Germline V gene data show CDR1 as SQVTM and CDR2 as ANQGSEA. Here the CDR3 reads CSTDRDNEQFF. In nucleotides, the CDR3 is TGCAGCACCGACAGGGACAATGAGCAGTTCTTC.

The chain couples TRBV15 to TRBJ2-2, with D hard to call. CDR3 length: 15 amino acids. The germline gives CDR1 LNHNV, CDR2 YYDKDF (reference sequence). V lost 7 bases and J lost 1, with 13 bases in between. The CDR3 loop reads CATTVGYENTGELFF. In DNA, the CDR3 is TGTGCCACCACCGTCGGATATGAGAACACCGGGGAGCTGTTTTTT.

This rearrangement joins TRBV6-6 to TRBJ2-5; TRBD2 agrees at 11 bases. Germline assignment: CDR1 MNHNY and CDR2 SVGAGI (reference sequence). CDR3 length: 15 residues. With V trimmed by 4 bases and J by 5 bases, 6 bases remained unmatched. The chain's CDR3 is CASSFSGGAYETQYF. DNA for the CDR3: TGTGCCAGCAGTTTTAGCGGGGGGGCTTATGAGACCCAGTACTTC.

CDR3 residues: CASSFGQGGSVYNEQFF. CDR3 sequence (DNA): TGTGCCAGCAGTTTCGGACAGGGGGGATCGGTCTACAATGAGCAGTTCTTC. V gene TRBV28 combines with J gene TRBJ2-1; 10 positions match TRBD1. Germline lookup yields CDR1 MDHEN and CDR2 SYDVKM. The V gene end was trimmed by 3 bases and the J gene end by 3 bases; junction bases not matched to a gene: 8. The CDR3 totals 17 residues.

The V call is TRBV9, the J call TRBJ2-7; D possibly corresponds to TRBD1 (6 bases). The V end lost 3 bases, the J end lost 3 bases, and 19 bases lay between the germline ends. The CDR3 is 16 residues long. The germline gives CDR1 SGDLS, CDR2 YYNGEE. The CDR3 region has the DNA TGTGCCAGCAGCGAGGGACAATCTCCCCCAGACTACGAGCAGTACTTC. This encodes CASSEGQSPPDYEQYF.

The rearrangement links TRBV11-2 to TRBJ1-5; no firm D call. The V end was cut by 0 bases, the J end by 4 bases, with 16 bases between. Germline-derived CDR1 and CDR2 are SGHAT and FQNNGV. The CDR3 spans 17 residues. This CDR3 is CASSLDGSYFANQPQHF. CDR3 DNA: TGTGCCAGCAGCTTAGATGGGAGCTATTTTGCAAATCAGCCCCAGCATTTT.

This chain links TRBV5-5 with TRBJ1-4, with a weak D call TRBD1 (5 bases). Germline CDR1 is SGHKS and CDR2 is YYEKEE (reference sequence). The CDR3 spans 15 residues. The ends were cut back, 3 bases at V and 6 bases at J, with 15 bases in the middle. The DNA for the CDR3 is TGTGCCAGCAGCTGGATGGCAGGGAGGGATGAAAAACTGTTTTTT. Its translation is CASSWMAGRDEKLFF.

CDR3 loop: CASSSGQGGGTEAFF. The CDR3 DNA follows: TGCGCCAGCAGCTCCGGACAGGGGGGCGGCACTGAAGCTTTCTTT. This sequence joins TRBV5-1 and TRBJ1-1, with TRBD1 matching 10 bases. The CDR3 length is 15 residues. CDR1 and CDR2 from the germline V gene are SGHRS and YFSETQ. Trimming at V came to 3 bases and at J to 4 bases, leaving 6 bases not matched to a gene.

V and J are TRBV18 and TRBJ2-7, with 7 positions matching TRBD1. From germline, CDR1 is KGHSH and CDR2 LQKENI. This CDR3 contains 15 residues. V was clipped by 0 bases and J by 2 bases; unmatched bases: 4. The CDR3 DNA follows: TGTGCCAGCTCACCACCCGACAGGGCGGCCTACGAGCAGTACTTC. Its translation is CASSPPDRAAYEQYF.

The chain joins TRBV12-5 to TRBJ2-7; D unclear. Germline CDR1 reads LGHNT; CDR2 reads FRNRAP. This CDR3 spans 15 amino acids. The ends were cut back, 0 bases at V and 0 bases at J, with 9 bases in the middle. The CDR3 DNA reads as TGTGCTAGTGGTTTGGTACATCACAACTCCTACGAGCAGTACTTC. It encodes CASGLVHHNSYEQYF.

V usage is TRBV5-6 and J usage is TRBJ1-2; 8 bases line up with TRBD1. Looked up from germline, CDR1 is SGHDT and CDR2 is YYEEEE. V was clipped by 0 bases and J by 4 bases; unmatched bases: 11. The CDR3 length is 17 residues. The CDR3 DNA sequence: TGTGCCAGCAGCTTGGCCAGGGACAGGCCATCCCCCTATGGCTACACCTTC. Protein: CASSLARDRPSPYGYTF.

The rearrangement joins TRBV7-8 to TRBJ1-6; tentatively, D is TRBD1 (6 bases). V lost 5 bases to trimming and J lost 9 bases, with 23 bases between them. Per germline, CDR1 SGHVS and CDR2 FQNEAQ. The CDR3 is made up of 17 amino acids. The CDR3 is CASSLTGSGRGGSPLHF. Written as DNA, the CDR3 is TGTGCCAGCAGCCTAACGGGGTCGGGCAGGGGAGGTTCACCCCTCCACTTT.

This CDR3 is CASSVAKGEGKDTEAFF. CDR3 sequence (DNA): TGTGCCAGCAGCGTAGCTAAGGGGGAGGGAAAGGACACTGAAGCTTTCTTT. The chain couples TRBV9 to TRBJ1-1; possible D gene TRBD1, 6 bases. Trimming left V 0 bases short and J 3 bases short, with 18 bases between. The CDR3 is 17 residues long. Germline CDR1 and CDR2: SGDLS and YYNGEE.

This sequence joins TRBV30 and TRBJ2-7, with TRBD2 identical over 7 bases. V was pared by 3 bases and J by 0 bases, with 8 bases of the junction left unmatched. The CDR3 has 15 residues. CDR1 and CDR2 (germline): GTSNPN, SVGIG (reference sequence). The chain's CDR3 is CAWRGKRDPSYEQYF. The DNA for the CDR3 is TGTGCCTGGAGGGGTAAGCGGGATCCCTCCTACGAGCAGTACTTC.

This clone has only one observation. The chain employs TRBV5-8 and TRBJ1-1; D is unresolved. Between the trimmed V and J ends, which lost 0 bases and 3 bases, there was a span of 9 bases. The CDR3 totals 14 residues. Germline V gene sequence: CDR1 SGHTS, CDR2 YDEGEE. In nucleotides, the CDR3 is TGTGCCAGCAGCTTGGATGGACCGGACACTGAAGCTTTCTTT. Translating gives CASSLDGPDTEAFF.

This clone has only one observation. V gene TRBV5-4 combines with J gene TRBJ2-3, with a tentative D call TRBD1 (7 bases). Germline V gene data show CDR1 as SGHNT and CDR2 as YYREEE (reference sequence). This CDR3 has 14 amino acids. The ends were cut back, 6 bases at V and 3 bases at J, with 14 bases in the middle. The CDR3 bases are TGTGCCAGCACCTGGGCAGGGGGGACAGATACGCAGTATTTT. Encoded protein: CASTWAGGTDTQYF.